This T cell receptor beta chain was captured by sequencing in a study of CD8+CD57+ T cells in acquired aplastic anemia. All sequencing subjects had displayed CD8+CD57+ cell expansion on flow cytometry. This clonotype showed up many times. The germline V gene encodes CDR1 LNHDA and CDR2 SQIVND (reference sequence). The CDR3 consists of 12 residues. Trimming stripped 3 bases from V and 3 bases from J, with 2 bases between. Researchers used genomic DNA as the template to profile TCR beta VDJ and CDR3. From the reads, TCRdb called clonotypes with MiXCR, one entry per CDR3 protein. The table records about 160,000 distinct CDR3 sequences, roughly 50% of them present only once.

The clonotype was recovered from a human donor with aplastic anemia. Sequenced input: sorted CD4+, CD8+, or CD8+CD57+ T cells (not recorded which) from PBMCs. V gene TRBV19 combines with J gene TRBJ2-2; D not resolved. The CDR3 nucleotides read TGTGCCAGTAGTATTGACACCGGGGAGCTGTTTTTT. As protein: CASSIDTGELFF.